The sequence of this T cell receptor beta chain was determined in a study of cytomegalovirus exposure and HLA in healthy donors. Whole-study findings and limits: According to reports, the classifier identified cytomegalovirus status with high specificity and sensitivity. As was reported, the HLA-A and HLA-B alleles of most subjects were accurately predicted from TCR beta sequences. In a later analysis, an Asian-associated ancestry cluster reportedly showed fewer N-insertions than the 666-donor mean.

Of note for this clone: Its antigen is not known.

The study ran its PCR with 60 Vbeta and 13 Jbeta primers. Methods used by the authors: Approximately 9.9 million of tens of millions of unique TCR beta chains were shared, per a later count. Assay used: immunoSEQ multiplex PCR; TCRdb lists only in-frame clones, some missing. The V and J calls and the clone size are those of that table, but D and trimming were determined from the DNA. The table shows around 99,000 clones, with around four fifths occurring only once. The CDR3 is 16 residues long. Trimming stripped 1 base from V and 0 bases from J, with 12 bases between. Germline V gene lookup returns CDR1 ENHRY and CDR2 SYGVKD.

The material sequenced was PBMCs. The clonotype originates from a woman aged 50 to 60 in good health and CMV-seropositive. This sequence joins TRBV10-3 and TRBJ1-2; weak D call: TRBD1 (6 bases). The CDR3 reads CAISEYPQGTNYGYTF. CDR3 in DNA: TGTGCCATCAGTGAGTACCCTCAGGGGACTAACTATGGCTACACCTTC.